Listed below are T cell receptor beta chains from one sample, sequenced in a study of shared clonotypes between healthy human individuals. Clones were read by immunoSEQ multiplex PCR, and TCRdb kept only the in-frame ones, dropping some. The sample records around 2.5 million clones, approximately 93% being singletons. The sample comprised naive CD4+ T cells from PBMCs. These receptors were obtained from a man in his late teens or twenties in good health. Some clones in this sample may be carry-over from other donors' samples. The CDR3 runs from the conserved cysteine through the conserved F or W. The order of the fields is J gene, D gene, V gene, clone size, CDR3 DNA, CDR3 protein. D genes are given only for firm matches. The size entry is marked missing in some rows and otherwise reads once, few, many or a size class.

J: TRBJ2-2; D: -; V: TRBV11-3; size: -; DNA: TGTGCCAGCAGCTTAGAGCTATCCACCGGGGAGCTGTTTTTT; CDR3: CASSLELSTGELFF
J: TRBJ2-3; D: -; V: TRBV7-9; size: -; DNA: TGTGCCAGCAGCCTTCAGGGGTCTAGGGATTTT; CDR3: CASSLQGSRDF
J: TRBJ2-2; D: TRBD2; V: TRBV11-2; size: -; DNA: TGTGCCAGCAGCTCCCTAGCGCGGACTAGCGGACTCACCGGGGAGCTGTTTTTT; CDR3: CASSSLARTSGLTGELFF
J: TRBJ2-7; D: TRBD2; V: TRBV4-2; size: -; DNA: TGTGCCAGCAGCCCGGGACTAGCGGGAGCCGGGGTGGAGTACGAGCAGTACTTC; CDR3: CASSPGLAGAGVEYEQYF
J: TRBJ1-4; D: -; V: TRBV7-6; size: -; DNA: TGTGCCAGCAGCCTTTGGGGTGAAAAACTGTTTTTT; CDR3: CASSLWGEKLFF
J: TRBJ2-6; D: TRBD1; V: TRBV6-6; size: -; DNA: TGTGCCTCCGGACAGGGGGCCTCTGGGGCCAACGTCCTGACTTTC; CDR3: CASGQGASGANVLTF
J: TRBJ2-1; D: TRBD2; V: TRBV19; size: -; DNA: TGTGCCACAACCTACCACAGACTAGCGGGCCCCAATGAGCAGTTCTTC; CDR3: CATTYHRLAGPNEQFF
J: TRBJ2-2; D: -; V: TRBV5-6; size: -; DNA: TGTGCCAGCAACTTATCGGACGGGGAGCTGTTTTTT; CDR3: CASNLSDGELFF
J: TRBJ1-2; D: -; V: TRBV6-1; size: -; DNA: TGTGCCAGCAGTGAACGTGGCTACACCTTC; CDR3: CASSERGYTF
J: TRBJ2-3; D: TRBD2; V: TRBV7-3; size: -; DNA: TGTGCCAGCAGCCCCCGACTAGCGGGAGGATCAGATACGCAGTATTTT; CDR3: CASSPRLAGGSDTQYF
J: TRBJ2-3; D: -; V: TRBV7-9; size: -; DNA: TGTGCCAGCAGCCAAGCCGGGGCGTCACATACGCAGTATTTT; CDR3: CASSQAGASHTQYF
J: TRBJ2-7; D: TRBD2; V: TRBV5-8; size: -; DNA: TGTGCCAGCAGCTTTGGACTAGCGGGGTACGAGCAGTACTTC; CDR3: CASSFGLAGYEQYF
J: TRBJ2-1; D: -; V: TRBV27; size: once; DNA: TGTGCCAGCAGTGTACCGGGACTCCCATTTGAGCAGTTCTTC; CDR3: CASSVPGLPFEQFF
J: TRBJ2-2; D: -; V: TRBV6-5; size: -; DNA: TGTGCCAGCAGCCGCAGGGAAATAAACACCGGGGAGCTGTTTTTT; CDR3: CASSRREINTGELFF
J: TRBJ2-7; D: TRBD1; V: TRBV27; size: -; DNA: TGTGCCAGCAGGACCGACATCGACAGGGGCCGGTACGAGCAGTACTTC; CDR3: CASRTDIDRGRYEQYF
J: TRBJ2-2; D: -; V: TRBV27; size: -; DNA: TGTGCCAGCAGTCCTTGGCCCACCGGGGAGCTGTTTTTT; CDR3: CASSPWPTGELFF
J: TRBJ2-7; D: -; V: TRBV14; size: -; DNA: TGTGCCAGCAGCCAAACCATCCGGGTGAGCTCCTACGAGCAGTACTTC; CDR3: CASSQTIRVSSYEQYF
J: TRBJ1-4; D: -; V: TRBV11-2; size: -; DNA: TGTGCCAGCAGCGACCCGGGTCCTTCACCCGAAAAACTGTTTTTT; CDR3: CASSDPGPSPEKLFF
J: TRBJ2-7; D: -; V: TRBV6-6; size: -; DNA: TGTGCCAGCAGTCACCGGACAGTAATGGACGAGCAGTACTTC; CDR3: CASSHRTVMDEQYF
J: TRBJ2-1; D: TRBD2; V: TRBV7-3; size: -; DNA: TGTGCCAGCAGCTTAAATGCGGGAGCCGGCTACAATGAGCAGTTCTTC; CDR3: CASSLNAGAGYNEQFF
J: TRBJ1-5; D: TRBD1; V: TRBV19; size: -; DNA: TGTGCCAGTAGTTCCGACAGGGGCAATCAGCCCCAGCATTTT; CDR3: CASSSDRGNQPQHF
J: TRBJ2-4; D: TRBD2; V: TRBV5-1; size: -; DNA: TGCGCCAGCAGCATGACTAGCGGACTAGCCAAAAACATTCAGTACTTC; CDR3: CASSMTSGLAKNIQYF
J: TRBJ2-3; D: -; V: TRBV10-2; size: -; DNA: TGCGCCAGCAGTGAGAAAGCTACTAGCACAGATACGCAGTATTTT; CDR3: CASSEKATSTDTQYF
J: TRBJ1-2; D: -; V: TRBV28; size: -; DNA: TGTGCCAGCAGCACCATATCCACGCCTTGGACCTTC; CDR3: CASSTISTPWTF
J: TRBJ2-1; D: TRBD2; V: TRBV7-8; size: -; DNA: TGTGCCAGCACCCGGACTAGCGGGAGTGCCTACAATGAGCAGTTCTTC; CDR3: CASTRTSGSAYNEQFF
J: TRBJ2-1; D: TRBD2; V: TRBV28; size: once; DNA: TGTGCCAGCAGGGCTTACGGACTAGCGGGGGAGCAGTTCTTC; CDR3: CASRAYGLAGEQFF
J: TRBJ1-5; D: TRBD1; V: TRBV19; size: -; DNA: TGTGCCAGTAGCACTAGACAGGGCGATCAGCCCCAGCATTTT; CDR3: CASSTRQGDQPQHF
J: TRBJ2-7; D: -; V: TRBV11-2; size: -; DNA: TGTGCCAGCAGCTTAGATCCCCGCGCCTACGAGCAGTACTTC; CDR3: CASSLDPRAYEQYF
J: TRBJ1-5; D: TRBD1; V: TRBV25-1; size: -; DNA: TGTGCCAGCAGTGAGGCCGGGACAGGGTTGATGCAGCCCCAGCATTTT; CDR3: CASSEAGTGLMQPQHF
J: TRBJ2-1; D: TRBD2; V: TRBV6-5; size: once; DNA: TGTGCCAGCAGTTACTCGGGACTAGCGGGATACAATGAGCAGTTCTTC; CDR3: CASSYSGLAGYNEQFF
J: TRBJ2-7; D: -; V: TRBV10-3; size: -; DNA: TGTGCCATCAGTGAAATAAAGGGGCGGGTCTACGAGCAGTACTTC; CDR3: CAISEIKGRVYEQYF
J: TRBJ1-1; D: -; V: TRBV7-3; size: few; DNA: TGTGCCAGCAGCTTAATGCCCGGGGTGACTGAAGCTTTCTTT; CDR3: CASSLMPGVTEAFF
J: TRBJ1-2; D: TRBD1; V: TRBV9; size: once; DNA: TGTGCCAGCAGCGGCCGGACAGGGAACGGCTACACCTTC; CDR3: CASSGRTGNGYTF
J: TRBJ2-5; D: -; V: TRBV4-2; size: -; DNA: TGTGCCAGCAGCCAAAGGGGTCCTGGGGGGACCCAGTACTTC; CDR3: CASSQRGPGGTQYF
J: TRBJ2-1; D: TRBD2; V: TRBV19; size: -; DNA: TGTGCCAGTAGGGGGACTAGCGGGAGGTGGTTCGATGAGCAGTTCTTC; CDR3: CASRGTSGRWFDEQFF
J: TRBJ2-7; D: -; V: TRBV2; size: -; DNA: TGTGCCAGCGTTAGGGCTGGGGGCTCCTACGAGCAGTACTTC; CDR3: CASVRAGGSYEQYF
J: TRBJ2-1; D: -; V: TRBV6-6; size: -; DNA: TGTGCCAGCAGTTACTCGAATATAGTCAGGGTCAATGAGCAGTTCTTC; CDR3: CASSYSNIVRVNEQFF
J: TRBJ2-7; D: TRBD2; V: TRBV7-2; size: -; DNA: TGTGCCAGCAGCTTTACTAGCGGACCCTCCTACGAGCAGTACTTC; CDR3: CASSFTSGPSYEQYF